The sequence of this TCR beta chain was determined in a study of molecular identifiers for immune sequencing clone quantification. Whole-study findings and limits: Barcode sharing among identical TCR molecules could make large clones appear smaller. Among 850,000 to 1,000,000 naive cells, spiked Jurkat TCR RNA from a single cell was reportedly detectable.

The authors gated naive CD8 T cells as CD8+CD4-CCR7+CD45RA+ for sorting. Previously described methods and listed TCR primers produced bulk TCR libraries. In TCRdb, the PCR reads were re-called with MiXCR into one record per CDR3 protein. The sample lists fewer than 350,000 distinct CDR3 sequences; about a fifth were seen once. This clonotype has a count of ten or more. Its antigen is unknown. CDR3 length equals 13 residues. CDR1 LNHDA and CDR2 SQIVND come from the germline V gene (reference sequence). V lost 1 base and J 2 bases, leaving 5 bases between the germline ends. The chain combines TRBV19 with TRBJ2-5; D gene uncertain. Source material: naive CD8+ T cells from blood, with Jurkat cell RNA spiked in. The subset here: FACS-sorted CD8+CD4-CCR7+CD45RA+ naive T cells. The source of this sequence is a human donor in good health. Some libraries in this study had Jurkat cell RNA spiked in. This CDR3 is CASSIVEQETQYF. CDR3 bases: TGTGCCAGTAGTATAGTGGAACAAGAGACCCAGTACTTC. Filled out from reference TRBV19 and TRBJ2-5, the complete variable domain reads DGGITQSPKYLFRKEGQNVTLSCEQNLNHDAMYWYRQDPGQGLRLIYYSQIVNDFQKGDIAEGYSVSREKKESFPLTVTSAQKNPTAFYLCASSIVEQETQYFGPGTRLLVL.